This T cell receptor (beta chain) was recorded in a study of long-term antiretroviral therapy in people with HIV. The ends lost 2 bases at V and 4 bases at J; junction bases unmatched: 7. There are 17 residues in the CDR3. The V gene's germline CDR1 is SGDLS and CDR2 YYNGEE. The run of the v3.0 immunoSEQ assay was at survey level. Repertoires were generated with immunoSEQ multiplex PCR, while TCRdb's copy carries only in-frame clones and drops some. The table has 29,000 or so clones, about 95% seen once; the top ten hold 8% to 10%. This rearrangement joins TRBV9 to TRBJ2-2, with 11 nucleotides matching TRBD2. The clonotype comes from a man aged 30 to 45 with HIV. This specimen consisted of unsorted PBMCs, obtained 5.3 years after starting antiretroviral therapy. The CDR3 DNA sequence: TGTGCCAGCAGCGTGTTAGCGGGGGGGCTCAGCACCGGGGAGCTGTTTTTT. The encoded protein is CASSVLAGGLSTGELFF. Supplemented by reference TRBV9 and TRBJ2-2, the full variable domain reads DSGVTQTPKHLITATGQRVTLRCSPRSGDLSVYWYQQSLDQGLQFLIQYYNGEERAKGNILERFSAQQFPDLHSELNLSSLELGDSALYFCASSVLAGGLSTGELFFGEGSRLTVL.